Below are 10 T cell receptor beta chains sequenced from a single sample in a study of Ad26.COV2.S vaccination and SARS-CoV-2 variants. Produced via immunoSEQ multiplex PCR; TCRdb's table is partial and in-frame only. The data show approximately 420,000 clones, 75% to 90% seen once. Treatment described: 15 to 20 received Ad26.COV2.S at low or high dose, single or two shots; 5 received placebo; per-sample allocation not given. On day 63 after the first injection, vaccine and placebo recipients gave samples. The material sequenced was peripheral blood, taken in a trial of Ad26.COV2.S vaccine versus placebo. These receptors all stem from a person between 18 and 65 years old who received the Ad26.COV2.S COVID-19 vaccine or a placebo.

The chain uses TRBV11-2 and TRBJ2-5; the D is unclear. The V gene lost 2 bases and the J gene lost 5 bases, with 15 bases spanning the gap. The CDR3 extends over 15 amino acids. CDR1 SGHAT and CDR2 FQNNGV come from the germline V gene. For the CDR3, the DNA is TGTGCCAGCAGCTTAAATCGAGATGGTGGCGAGACCCAGTACTTC. This codes for CASSLNRDGGETQYF.

The count of this clone is one. This sequence joins TRBV25-1 and TRBJ2-2; 8 bases align to TRBD2. The J segment lost 3 bases and the V segment lost 8 bases, leaving 8 bases of the junction unmatched. This CDR3 spans 15 amino acids. CDR1 is MGHDK and CDR2 is SYGVNS in the germline V gene. The CDR3 region is CASADGGADTGELFF. The CDR3 DNA is TGTGCCAGCGCCGACGGGGGGGCGGACACCGGGGAGCTGTTTTTT.

This chain uses TRBV7-6 with TRBJ2-7; the D call may be TRBD1 or TRBD2 (6 bases each). The CDR3 extends over 18 amino acids. The V gene's germline CDR1 is SGHVS and CDR2 FNYEAQ. The ends were cut back, 0 bases at V and 1 base at J, with 19 bases in the middle. CDR3 amino acids: CASSLAGGAGRGSYEQYF. The CDR3 DNA reads as TGTGCCAGCAGCTTAGCTGGGGGAGCGGGCAGGGGATCCTACGAGCAGTACTTC. Based on the CDR3 plus reference TRBV7-6 and TRBJ2-7, the full variable domain is GAGVSQSPRYKVTKRGQDVALRCDPISGHVSLYWYRQALGQGPEFLTYFNYEAQQDKSGLPNDRFSAERPEGSISTLTIQRTEQRDSAMYRCASSLAGGAGRGSYEQYFGPGTRLTVT.

This chain uses TRBV6-6 with TRBJ1-1; 8 bases line up with TRBD1. Germline trimming cut 7 bases from V and 3 bases from J; bases unmatched to any gene: 10. The germline V gene has CDR1 MNHNY and CDR2 SVGAGI (reference sequence). The CDR3 length is 15 residues. DNA for the CDR3: TGTGCCAGCAACTTACAGGGGGGACGTGACACTGAAGCTTTCTTT. This encodes CASNLQGGRDTEAFF.

The chain recombines TRBV7-2 with TRBJ2-3; D call uncertain. Germline values: CDR1 SGHTA, CDR2 FQGNSA. The CDR3 consists of 14 residues. Trimming removed 1 base from V and 4 bases from J, with 9 bases in between. This chain's CDR3 is CASSLDLEADTQYF. The DNA for the CDR3 is TGTGCCAGCAGCTTAGATCTAGAAGCAGATACGCAGTATTTT.

The gene calls are TRBV10-1 and TRBJ2-7; no definite D call. The CDR3 consists of 12 residues. The V end lost 0 bases, the J end lost 7 bases, and 7 bases lay between the germline ends. CDR1 is WNHNN and CDR2 is SYGVQD in the germline V gene (reference sequence). The CDR3 sequence: CASSESRREQYF. In DNA, the CDR3 is TGCGCCAGCAGTGAGTCACGGCGAGAGCAGTACTTC.

The rearrangement links TRBV7-8 to TRBJ2-5; 7 positions match TRBD2. Germline V gene lookup returns CDR1 SGHVS and CDR2 FQNEAQ. V lost 6 bases and J lost 5; bases outside the gene matches: 12. The CDR3 has 15 residues. CDR3 protein: CASSRASGRGETQYF. The CDR3 DNA is TGTGCCAGCAGTAGGGCTAGCGGACGGGGGGAGACCCAGTACTTC.

Only one count was recorded for this clone. The gene calls are TRBV7-6 and TRBJ2-5, with D perhaps being TRBD1 or TRBD2 (6 bases each). The V end was cut by 2 bases, the J end by 5 bases, with 9 bases between. The germline V gene encodes CDR1 SGHVS and CDR2 FNYEAQ. The CDR3 length is 13 residues. DNA of the CDR3: TGTGCCAGCAGCTTATGGAGGGGGGAGACCCAGTACTTC. This codes for CASSLWRGETQYF.

J is TRBJ2-1 and V is TRBV7-7; D might be TRBD1 or TRBD2, each matching 5 bases. Trimming shortened V by 0 bases and J by 7 bases, and 10 bases separated the two germline ends. There are 14 residues in the CDR3. Germline CDR1 and CDR2: SSHAT and FNYEAQ (reference sequence). Here the CDR3 reads CASSLAGVGNEQFF. As DNA, the CDR3 is TGTGCCAGCAGCTTAGCGGGGGTCGGGAATGAGCAGTTCTTC.

This clone was detected a few times. V is TRBV5-6 and J is TRBJ2-7; weak D call: TRBD2 (5 bases). CDR3 length equals 15 residues. Germline values: CDR1 SGHDT, CDR2 YYEEEE. V lost 2 bases, J lost 0 bases, and 12 bases lay in between. For the CDR3, the DNA is TGTGCCAGCAGCTTCGGGGAACAGAGCTCCTACGAGCAGTACTTC. Amino acids: CASSFGEQSSYEQYF.